The rows below give T cell receptor beta chains drawn from one sample of a study of blood T cell repertoires in COVID-19. The method was immunoSEQ multiplex PCR; TCRdb's version includes in-frame clones alone and lacks a portion of them. The sample yields hundreds of thousands of clones, nearly 90% seen once. Material for sequencing was peripheral blood. The receptors stem from a woman in her late teens or twenties who had recovered from COVID-19. The CDR3 runs from the conserved cysteine through the conserved F or W. D genes are given only for firm matches. For some rows the clone size is stated as once, few or many, or as a class when expanded; others skip it.

-	-	TRBV27	TRBJ2-7	CASSLTAGSSYEQYF	TGTGCCAGCAGTTTAACAGCGGGCAGCTCCTACGAGCAGTACTTC
-	-	TRBV12-3/TRBV12-4	TRBJ1-1	CASRSDRWTEAFF	TGTGCCAGCAGGTCCGACAGGTGGACTGAAGCTTTCTTT
-	TRBD1	TRBV4-1	TRBJ1-2	CASSHANPRQGNYGYTF	TGCGCCAGCAGCCATGCCAACCCACGACAGGGAAACTATGGCTACACCTTC
few	TRBD1	TRBV6-6	TRBJ1-1	CASSYGPTGPNTEAFF	TGTGCCAGCAGTTACGGACCGACAGGGCCGAACACTGAAGCTTTCTTT
-	-	TRBV6-2/TRBV6-3	TRBJ2-7	CASSYSTNPGDRFLYEQYF	TGTGCCAGCAGTTACTCCACCAATCCGGGAGACCGGTTCCTCTACGAGCAGTACTTC
-	TRBD1	TRBV30	TRBJ2-7	CAWSLQQGMAWGEQYF	TGTGCCTGGAGCCTGCAACAGGGGATGGCTTGGGGCGAGCAGTACTTC
-	-	TRBV5-6	TRBJ2-1	CASSPTPSGGGLEQFF	TGTGCCAGCAGCCCCACTCCTAGCGGAGGGGGATTAGAGCAGTTCTTC
-	-	TRBV3-1/TRBV3-2	TRBJ1-2	CASRPLRGGYTF	TGTGCCAGCAGACCCTTAAGGGGGGGCTACACCTTC
-	-	TRBV11-2	TRBJ2-7	CASSLTQGVGGEQYF	TGTGCCAGCAGCTTAACTCAGGGCGTCGGTGGCGAGCAGTACTTC
-	-	TRBV20-1	TRBJ1-2	CSARDLIGYTF	TGCAGTGCTAGAGACCTTATTGGCTACACCTTC
-	TRBD1	TRBV29-1	TRBJ2-7	CSVETGDYEQYF	TGCAGCGTGGAAACAGGGGACTACGAGCAGTACTTC
once	TRBD1	TRBV2	TRBJ1-1	CASSQGAGDTEAFF	TGTGCCAGCAGCCAGGGGGCGGGGGACACTGAAGCTTTCTTT
few	-	TRBV6-6	TRBJ2-6	CASRQSSGANVLTF	TGTGCCAGCAGACAGAGCTCTGGGGCCAACGTCCTGACTTTC
-	-	TRBV12-3/TRBV12-4	TRBJ1-5	CASSFRQFQPQHF	TGTGCCAGCAGTTTCAGACAATTCCAGCCCCAGCATTTT
-	TRBD1	TRBV4-1	TRBJ1-1	CASSQRRGQGAMNTEAFF	TGCGCCAGCAGCCAAAGAAGGGGACAGGGTGCCATGAACACTGAAGCTTTCTTT
-	-	TRBV19	TRBJ1-2	CASSIVGGNYGYTF	TGTGCCAGTAGTATAGTTGGGGGCAACTATGGCTACACCTTC
-	-	TRBV21-1	TRBJ2-1	CASSMGVEYNEQFF	TGTGCCAGCAGCATGGGAGTGGAGTACAATGAGCAGTTCTTC
-	-	TRBV6-5	TRBJ1-3	CASTLLVGAGNTIYF	TGTGCCAGCACCCTATTAGTGGGGGCCGGAAACACCATATATTTT
-	TRBD1	TRBV7-2	TRBJ1-4	CASDETGQSVKLFF	TGTGCCAGCGATGAGACAGGGCAGTCGGTAAAACTGTTTTTT
-	-	TRBV7-2	TRBJ1-2	CASSLARVTPWDYGYTF	TGTGCCAGCAGCTTAGCCCGGGTGACCCCATGGGACTATGGCTACACCTTC
few	TRBD2	TRBV2	TRBJ2-2	CASTRGAGGPYGGELFF	TGTGCCAGCACCAGAGGGGCGGGAGGGCCGTACGGCGGGGAGCTGTTTTTT
-	TRBD1	TRBV3-1/TRBV3-2	TRBJ2-6	CASSQSWTGLPGANVLTF	TGTGCCAGCAGCCAATCTTGGACAGGGTTGCCTGGGGCCAACGTCCTGACTTTC
-	TRBD2	TRBV5-6	TRBJ2-2	CASSGSLSGRLTGELFF	TGTGCCAGCAGCGGATCTCTCAGCGGGAGGCTGACCGGGGAGCTGTTTTTT
-	TRBD1	TRBV10-3	TRBJ1-1	CAISAQGFEAFF	TGTGCCATCAGCGCACAGGGGTTTGAAGCTTTCTTT
-	-	TRBV5-1	TRBJ2-5	CASSFRGLGETQYF	TGCGCCAGCAGCTTCAGAGGGCTTGGAGAGACCCAGTACTTC
-	TRBD1	TRBV4-3	TRBJ1-1	CASSHDRGQTEAFF	TGCGCCAGCAGCCATGACAGGGGGCAGACTGAAGCTTTCTTT
-	-	TRBV7-9	TRBJ2-1	CASSSPGHRYNEQFF	TGTGCCAGCAGCTCCCCGGGACATAGATACAATGAGCAGTTCTTC
-	TRBD2	TRBV7-3	TRBJ2-3	CASSPSGAGGPYTQYF	TGTGCCAGCAGCCCATCAGGGGCGGGAGGGCCTTATACGCAGTATTTT
-	TRBD1	TRBV18	TRBJ2-5	CASSPQTGVETQYF	TGTGCCAGCTCACCACAGACAGGGGTAGAGACCCAGTACTTC
-	TRBD2	TRBV29-1	TRBJ2-5	CSVFGGETQYF	TGCAGCGTTTTCGGGGGGGAGACCCAGTACTTC
-	TRBD1	TRBV19	TRBJ1-2	CASTTSGTGNYGYTF	TGTGCCAGTACCACTTCCGGGACAGGGAACTATGGCTACACCTTC
-	-	TRBV25-1	TRBJ1-6	CASSEPPREDNSPLHF	TGTGCCAGCAGTGAGCCCCCCCGGGAGGATAATTCACCCCTCCACTTT
-	-	TRBV7-6	TRBJ2-5	CASSFLLSAPDF	TGTGCCAGCAGCTTCCTTTTAAGCGCCCCCGACTTC
-	TRBD1	TRBV29-1	TRBJ2-7	CSVEDGGTGPLYEQYF	TGCAGCGTTGAAGATGGGGGGACAGGTCCCTTATACGAGCAGTACTTC
-	TRBD2	TRBV14	TRBJ2-1	CASSQGPSGRVYEQFF	TGTGCCAGCAGCCAAGGGCCCAGCGGGAGAGTATATGAGCAGTTCTTC
-	-	TRBV4-1	TRBJ1-4	CASSHPESATNEKLFF	TGCGCCAGCAGCCATCCGGAGAGTGCAACTAATGAAAAACTGTTTTTT
-	-	TRBV13	TRBJ1-4	CASSPYGNEKLFF	TGTGCCAGCAGCCCCTACGGGAATGAAAAACTGTTTTTT
-	-	TRBV4-1	TRBJ2-4	CASSQASGLRNIQYF	TGCGCCAGCAGCCAAGCCTCTGGGCTTCGAAACATTCAGTACTTC
-	-	TRBV5-1	TRBJ1-1	CASTRQDGTEAFF	TGCGCCAGCACTAGACAGGACGGAACTGAAGCTTTCTTT
-	TRBD2	TRBV18	TRBJ2-1	CASSPFPATSSGEQFF	TGTGCCAGCTCACCTTTTCCCGCGACTAGCTCCGGTGAGCAGTTCTTC
-	-	TRBV2	TRBJ1-2	CATNAGGGRGSNYGYTF	TGTGCCACGAATGCCGGGGGGGGTAGAGGGTCTAACTATGGCTACACCTTC
-	TRBD2	TRBV7-9	TRBJ2-5	CASSLAFAGDYQETQYF	TGTGCCAGCAGCTTAGCTTTTGCGGGGGATTACCAAGAGACCCAGTACTTC
-	-	TRBV11-2	TRBJ1-6	CASSLRGSGSYNSPLHF	TGTGCCAGCAGTCTGCGCGGCTCGGGCTCCTATAATTCACCCCTCCACTTT
-	TRBD2	TRBV18	TRBJ2-1	CASSPGLAGYNEQFF	TGTGCCAGCTCACCGGGACTAGCGGGCTACAATGAGCAGTTCTTC
-	-	TRBV10-3	TRBJ2-3	CATSDRLNTDTQYF	TGTGCCACCTCTGACAGACTCAACACAGATACGCAGTATTTT
-	TRBD2	TRBV5-1	TRBJ2-1	CASSWGLAGEEGNEQFF	TGCGCCAGCAGCTGGGGACTAGCGGGAGAAGAAGGCAATGAGCAGTTCTTC
-	-	TRBV2	TRBJ1-5	CASTGDPGGQPQHF	TGTGCCAGCACCGGGGACCCGGGGGGTCAGCCCCAGCATTTT
-	-	TRBV7-3	TRBJ1-3	CASSLSSQSGNTIYF	TGTGCCAGCAGCTTAAGTTCCCAGTCTGGAAACACCATATATTTT